This entry features one T cell receptor beta chain sequence. As yet, its antigen is unknown. Trimming stripped 3 bases from V and 9 bases from J, with 12 bases between. The germline gives CDR1 DFQATT, CDR2 SNEGSKA (reference sequence). The CDR3 runs 12 residues. The sample belongs to a study of identical twins. Study findings and constraints: Researchers caution that invariant MAIT and iNKT cells could partly confound zero-insertion analyses. Some out-of-frame alpha sequences were shared by twins, and these showed excess low generation probability.

Each CDR3 protein is one row after TCRdb ran MiXCR on the 5' RACE reads. The sample records 400,000 to 550,000 distinct CDR3 sequences, roughly 26% being singletons. Among all donors, each was a healthy Caucasian. These same records also appear under a second study, on T cells expressing NK-cell markers.

The V gene is TRBV20-1, the J gene TRBJ2-1; a possible D gene is TRBD2 (6 bases). This clonotype originated in a woman aged 18-29 years in good health. The sample consisted of CD4+ T cells sorted from blood. CDR3 amino acids: CSASSGGVEQFF. The DNA for the CDR3 is TGCAGTGCTAGCTCTGGCGGGGTTGAGCAGTTCTTC.